This entry describes one T cell receptor (beta chain). The antigen is unknown. V shed 0 bases and J shed 2 bases, with 12 bases lying between them. Germline V gene lookup returns CDR1 SGHKS and CDR2 YYEKEE (reference sequence). The CDR3 has 15 residues. The PCR contained 60 Vbeta and 13 Jbeta primers. Profiled with immunoSEQ multiplex PCR; TCRdb holds only in-frame clones, not every one. The sample gives roughly 150,000 clones, about 88% of which show up once; roughly 2.3% is in the top ten. These data are taken from a study of cytomegalovirus exposure and HLA in healthy donors. Overall study findings and caveats: There was a cluster of highly shared sequence variants that was likely a sequencing artifact.

This receptor was identified in a woman in her late teens or twenties in good health and CMV-seronegative. Specimen: PBMCs. The rearrangement joins TRBV5-5 to TRBJ2-7; D uncertain. The CDR3 spells CASSLAGTLPYEQYF. CDR3 DNA: TGTGCCAGCAGCTTGGCGGGTACCCTCCCCTACGAGCAGTACTTC.